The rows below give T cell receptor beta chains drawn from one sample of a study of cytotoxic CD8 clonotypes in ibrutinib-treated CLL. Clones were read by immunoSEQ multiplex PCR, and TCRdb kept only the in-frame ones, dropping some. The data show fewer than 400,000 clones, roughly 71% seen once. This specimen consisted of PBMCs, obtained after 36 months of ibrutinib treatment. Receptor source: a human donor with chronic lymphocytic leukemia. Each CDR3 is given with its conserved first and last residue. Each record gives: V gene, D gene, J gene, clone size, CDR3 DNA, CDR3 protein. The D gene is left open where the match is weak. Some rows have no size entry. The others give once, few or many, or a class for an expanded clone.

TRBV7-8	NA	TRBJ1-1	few	TGTGCCAGCAGCTTTCACCCCGTGGACACTGAAGCTTTCTTT	CASSFHPVDTEAFF
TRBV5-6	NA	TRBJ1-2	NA	TGTGCCAGCAGCTTGAGGACAGCATCCTATGGCTACACCTTC	CASSLRTASYGYTF
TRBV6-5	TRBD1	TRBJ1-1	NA	TGTGCCAGCAGTCCCTGGACAGGGGTGAACACTGAAGCTTTCTTT	CASSPWTGVNTEAFF
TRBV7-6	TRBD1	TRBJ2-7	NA	TGTGCCAGCAGCCCCCAAGGGGGCAGCTTCTACGAGCAGTACTTC	CASSPQGGSFYEQYF
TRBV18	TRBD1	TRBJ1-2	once	TGTGCCAGCTCACCTCTACCCGGGACAGGGGTGAATGGCTACACCTTC	CASSPLPGTGVNGYTF
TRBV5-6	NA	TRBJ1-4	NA	TGTGCCAGCAGCTTGGTGCAGGGGCCCGAAAAACTGTTTTTT	CASSLVQGPEKLFF
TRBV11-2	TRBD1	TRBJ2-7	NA	TGTGCCAGCAGTCTACCTTCGGGACAGGGGCCATACGAGCAGTACTTC	CASSLPSGQGPYEQYF
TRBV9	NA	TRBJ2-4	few	TGTGCCAGCAGCGTAGGAGGTGCCCTAGCCAAAAACATTCAGTACTTC	CASSVGGALAKNIQYF
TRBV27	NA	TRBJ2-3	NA	TGTGCCAGCAGTTTTGCGTGGGGCGTATCAGATACGCAGTATTTT	CASSFAWGVSDTQYF
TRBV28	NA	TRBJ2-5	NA	TGTGCCAGCAGTTCCCCGACAGGGGAGGGAGAGACCCAGTACTTC	CASSSPTGEGETQYF
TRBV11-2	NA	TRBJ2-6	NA	TGTGCCAGCAGCTACCCTAGTTTCTCTGGGGCCAACGTCCTGACTTTC	CASSYPSFSGANVLTF
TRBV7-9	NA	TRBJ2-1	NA	TGTGCCAGCAGCCCCGGGGGAATCAATGAGCAGTTCTTC	CASSPGGINEQFF
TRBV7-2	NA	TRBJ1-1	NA	TGTGCCAGCAGCTCGTACGGGAACACTGAAGCTTTCTTT	CASSSYGNTEAFF
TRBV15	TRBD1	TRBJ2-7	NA	TGTGCCACCAGCATCGCCGGGACAGGGACCTACGAGCAGTACTTC	CATSIAGTGTYEQYF
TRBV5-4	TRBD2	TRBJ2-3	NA	TGTGCCAGCAGCGAGAGGACTAGCCCTAGCACAGATACGCAGTATTTT	CASSERTSPSTDTQYF
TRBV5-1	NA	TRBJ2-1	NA	TGCGCCAGCAACCCTGGAACGGGGGATGAGCAGTTCTTC	CASNPGTGDEQFF
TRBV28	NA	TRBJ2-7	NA	TGTGCCAGCACCAATCCCTACGAGCAGTACTTC	CASTNPYEQYF
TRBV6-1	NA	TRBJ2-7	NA	TGTGCCAGCAGTGGGACGCCGGCCGAGCAGTACTTC	CASSGTPAEQYF
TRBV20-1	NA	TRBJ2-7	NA	TGCAGTGCTAGCAGGGACGGCGAGCAGTACTTC	CSASRDGEQYF
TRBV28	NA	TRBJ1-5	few	TGTGCCAGCAGTGAACCCAATCAGCCCCAGCATTTT	CASSEPNQPQHF
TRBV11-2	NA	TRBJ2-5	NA	TGTGCCAGCAGCCCCGGACAGTTCCAAGAGACCCAGTACTTC	CASSPGQFQETQYF
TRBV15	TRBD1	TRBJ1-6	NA	TGTGCCACCAGCAGGGACAGGGGGCAAGGATCACCCCTCCACTTT	CATSRDRGQGSPLHF
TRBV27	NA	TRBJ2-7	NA	TGTGCCAGCAGTCCTATATACGGGGGTTACGAGCAGTACTTC	CASSPIYGGYEQYF
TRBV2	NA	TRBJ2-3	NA	TGTGCCAGCAGTGCCCCGACCGGTGTTACGCAGTATTTT	CASSAPTGVTQYF
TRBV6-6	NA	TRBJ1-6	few	TGTGCCAGCAGTTACGGACAGTTGGGTTCACCCCTCCACTTT	CASSYGQLGSPLHF
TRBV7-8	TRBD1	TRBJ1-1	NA	TGTGCCAGCAGCCTGGACAGGGGCACTGAAGCTTTCTTT	CASSLDRGTEAFF
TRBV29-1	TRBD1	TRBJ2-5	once	TGCAGCGTTACTCCGGGACAGGGGCAAGAGACCCAGTACTTC	CSVTPGQGQETQYF
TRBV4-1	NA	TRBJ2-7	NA	TGCGCCAGCAGCTGGATACTACCTTCCTACGAGCAGTACTTC	CASSWILPSYEQYF
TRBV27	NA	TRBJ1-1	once	TGTGCCAGCAGCCAAAGACAGTACCGGACTGAAGCTTTCTTT	CASSQRQYRTEAFF
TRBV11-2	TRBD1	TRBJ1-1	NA	TGTGCCAGCAGCAGGGGACAGGGGCACACTGAAGCTTTCTTT	CASSRGQGHTEAFF
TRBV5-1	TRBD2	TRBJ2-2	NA	TGCGCCAGCAGCGAGTCCGGGACTAGTCACACCGGGGAGCTGTTTTTT	CASSESGTSHTGELFF
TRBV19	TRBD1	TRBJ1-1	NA	TGTGCCAGTAGGGCCCGGACAGGGGGGAGGAACACTGAAGCTTTCTTT	CASRARTGGRNTEAFF
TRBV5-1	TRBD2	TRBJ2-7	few	TGCGCCAGCAGCTTGGGGACTAGCGGATTTCCAATCTACGAGCAGTACTTC	CASSLGTSGFPIYEQYF
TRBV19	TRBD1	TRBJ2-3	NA	TGTGCCACGGGACAGGGGACTAGCACAGATACGCAGTATTTT	CATGQGTSTDTQYF
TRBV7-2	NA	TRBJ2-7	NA	TGTGCCAGCAGCTCTAAGACAACAAGCTCCTACGAGCAGTACTTC	CASSSKTTSSYEQYF
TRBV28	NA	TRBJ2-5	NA	TGTGCCAGCAGTTTAAGCAGGGAAGAGACCCAGTACTTC	CASSLSREETQYF
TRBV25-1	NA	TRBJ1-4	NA	TGTGCCAGCAGGCAAGCGGGGCAGACTAATGAAAAACTGTTTTTT	CASRQAGQTNEKLFF
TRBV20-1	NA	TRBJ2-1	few	TGCAGTGCTAGTTTGCAGCCAGAGCAGTTCTTC	CSASLQPEQFF
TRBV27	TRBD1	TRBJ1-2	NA	TGTGCCAGCAGGTCCCCGAGGGGGCATGGCTACACCTTC	CASRSPRGHGYTF
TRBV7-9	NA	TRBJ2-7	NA	TGTGCCAGCAGCTTAGCGGCTGCTACCTACGAGCAGTACTTC	CASSLAAATYEQYF
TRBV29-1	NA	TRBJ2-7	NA	TGCAGCGTGACGGACGGACCCTACGAGCAGTACTTC	CSVTDGPYEQYF
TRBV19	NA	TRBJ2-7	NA	TGTGCCAGTAGTAGAACAGGGTCGACCTACGAGCAGTACTTC	CASSRTGSTYEQYF
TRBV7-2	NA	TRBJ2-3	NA	TGTGCCAGCAGCTTAGAGGCGGGGTTTTATCATAGCCCAGATACGCAGTATTTT	CASSLEAGFYHSPDTQYF
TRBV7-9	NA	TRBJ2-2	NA	TGTGCCAGCAGCAGATCCCTGGACGGGGAGCTGTTTTTT	CASSRSLDGELFF
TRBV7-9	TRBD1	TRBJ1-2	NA	TGTGCCAGCAGCTTAGCGGACAGGGTAGGCTACACCTTC	CASSLADRVGYTF
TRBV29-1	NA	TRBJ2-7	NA	TGCAGCGTCAAGGGTGGGGTGGAGAGGTCCTACGAGCAGTACTTC	CSVKGGVERSYEQYF
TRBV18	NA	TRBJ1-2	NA	TGTGCCAGCTCACCACCAGGCAGGGTTGGCCCTAACTATGGCTACACCTTC	CASSPPGRVGPNYGYTF
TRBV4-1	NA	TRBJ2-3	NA	TGCGCCAGCAGCCAAGGCTCTGGGAGATACGAAGATACGCAGTATTTT	CASSQGSGRYEDTQYF
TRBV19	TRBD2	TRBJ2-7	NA	TGTGCCAGTAGTACACTAGCGGGGTCCGACGAGCAGTACTTC	CASSTLAGSDEQYF
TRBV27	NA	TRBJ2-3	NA	TGTGCCAGCACCCAAGGCTTAAGGACAGATACGCAGTATTTT	CASTQGLRTDTQYF
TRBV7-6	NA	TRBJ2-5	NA	TGTGCCAGCGGAAACAGGGCTTTGGAGACCCAGTACTTC	CASGNRALETQYF